The subject of this entry is one T cell receptor beta chain. Its cognate antigen is unknown. The data derive from a study of beta chain features in type 1 diabetes. Germline values: CDR1 MNHEY, CDR2 SMNVEV (reference sequence). V was clipped by 1 base and J by 4 bases; unmatched bases: 12. This CDR3 is built from 17 residues. The entirety of the isolated RNA underwent reverse transcription, so expressed TCRB transcripts were sequenced. The data were produced by immunoSEQ multiplex PCR, yet TCRdb's version contains in-frame clones alone and is incomplete. The sample consists of a few hundred thousand clones, 9.6% of them appearing once. Study observations and caveats: Among patients with Type 1 diabetes, TCRB CDR3s were moderately but significantly shorter in every one of the four CD4+ subsets. Still unanswered here is whether HLA type influences TCRB rearrangement.

The receptor comes from a man aged 30 to 39 with type 1 diabetes. Source material: central memory CD4+ T cells from blood. The chain links TRBV27 to TRBJ2-5, with 7 bases that match TRBD1. The DNA of the CDR3 is TGTGCCAGCAGTTTATGGGGAACAGGGGAAGGAGGAGAGACCCAGTACTTC. Translated, it gives CASSLWGTGEGGETQYF.